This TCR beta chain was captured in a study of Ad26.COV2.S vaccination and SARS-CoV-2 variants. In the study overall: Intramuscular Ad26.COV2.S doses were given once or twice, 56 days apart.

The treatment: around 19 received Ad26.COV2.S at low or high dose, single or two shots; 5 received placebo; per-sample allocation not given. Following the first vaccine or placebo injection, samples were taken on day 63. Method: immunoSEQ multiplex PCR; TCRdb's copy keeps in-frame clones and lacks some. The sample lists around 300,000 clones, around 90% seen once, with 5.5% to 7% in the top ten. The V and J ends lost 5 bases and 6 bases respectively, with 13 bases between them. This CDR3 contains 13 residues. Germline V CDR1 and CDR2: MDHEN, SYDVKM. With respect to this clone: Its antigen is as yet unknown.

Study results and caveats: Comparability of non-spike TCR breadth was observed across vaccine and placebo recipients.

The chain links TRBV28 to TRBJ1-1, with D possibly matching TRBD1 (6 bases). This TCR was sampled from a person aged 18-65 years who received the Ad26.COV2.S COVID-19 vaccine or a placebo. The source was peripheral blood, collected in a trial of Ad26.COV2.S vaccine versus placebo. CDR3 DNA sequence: TGTGCCAGCAGTACAGGGCCCGCCGCTGAAGCTTTCTTT. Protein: CASSTGPAAEAFF.